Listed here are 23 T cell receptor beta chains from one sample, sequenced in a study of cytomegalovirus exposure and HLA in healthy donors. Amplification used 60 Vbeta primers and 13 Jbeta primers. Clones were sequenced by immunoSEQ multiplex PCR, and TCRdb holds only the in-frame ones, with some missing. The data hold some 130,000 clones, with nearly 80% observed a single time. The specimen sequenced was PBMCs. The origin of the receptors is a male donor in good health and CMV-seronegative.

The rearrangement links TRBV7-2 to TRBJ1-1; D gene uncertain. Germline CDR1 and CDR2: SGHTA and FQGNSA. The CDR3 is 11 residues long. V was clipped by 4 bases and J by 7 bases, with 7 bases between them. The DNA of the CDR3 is TGTGCCAGCAGCTCCTCGGTTGAAGCTTTCTTT. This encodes CASSSSVEAFF.

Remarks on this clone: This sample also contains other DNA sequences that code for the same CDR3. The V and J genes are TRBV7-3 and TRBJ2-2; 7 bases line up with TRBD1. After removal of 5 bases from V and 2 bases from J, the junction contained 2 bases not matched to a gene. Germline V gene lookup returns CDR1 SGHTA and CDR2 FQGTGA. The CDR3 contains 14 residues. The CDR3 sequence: CASSRQGNTGELFF. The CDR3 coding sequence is TGTGCCAGCAGCCGACAGGGCAACACCGGGGAGCTGTTTTTT.

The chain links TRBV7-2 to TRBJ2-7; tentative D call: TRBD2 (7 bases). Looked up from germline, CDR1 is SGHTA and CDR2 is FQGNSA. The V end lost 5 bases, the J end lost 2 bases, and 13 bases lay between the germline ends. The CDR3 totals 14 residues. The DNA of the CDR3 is TGTGCCAGCAGCAAAGGGGGGGGTCCCTACGAGCAGTACTTC. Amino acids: CASSKGGGPYEQYF. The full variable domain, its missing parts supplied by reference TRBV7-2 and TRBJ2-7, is GAGVSQSPSNKVTEKGKDVELRCDPISGHTALYWYRQSLGQGLEFLIYFQGNSAPDKSGLPSDRFSAERTGGSVSTLTIQRTQQEDSAVYLCASSKGGGPYEQYFGPGTRLTVT.

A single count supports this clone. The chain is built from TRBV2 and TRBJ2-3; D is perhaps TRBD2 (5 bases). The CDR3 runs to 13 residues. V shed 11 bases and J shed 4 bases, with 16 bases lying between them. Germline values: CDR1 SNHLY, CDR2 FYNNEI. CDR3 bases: TGTGCCGGACTGGGCCACTCCGCAGATACGCAGTATTTT. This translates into CAGLGHSADTQYF.

CDR3 amino acids: CASSRGQADEQFF. CDR3 DNA: TGCGCCAGCAGCCGGGGGCAGGCCGATGAGCAGTTCTTC. The chain carries TRBV4-3 and TRBJ2-1, with D maybe TRBD1 (6 bases). V was pared by 4 bases and J by 8 bases, with 12 bases between. CDR3 length equals 13 residues. CDR1 LGHNA and CDR2 YSLEER come from the germline V gene.

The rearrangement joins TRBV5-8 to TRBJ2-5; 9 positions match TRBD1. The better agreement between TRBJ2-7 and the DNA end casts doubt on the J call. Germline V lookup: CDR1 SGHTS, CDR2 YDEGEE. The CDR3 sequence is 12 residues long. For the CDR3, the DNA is TGTGCCAGCAGCTCGACAGGGGGCGAGCAGTACTTC. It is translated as CASSSTGGEQYF.

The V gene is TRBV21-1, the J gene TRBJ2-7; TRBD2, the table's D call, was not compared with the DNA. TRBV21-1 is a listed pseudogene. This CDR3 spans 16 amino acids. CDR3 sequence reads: CASSKDRGGDLNEQYF. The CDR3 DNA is TGTGCCAGCAGCAAAGATCGAGGCGGGGACTTAAACGAGCAGTACTTC.

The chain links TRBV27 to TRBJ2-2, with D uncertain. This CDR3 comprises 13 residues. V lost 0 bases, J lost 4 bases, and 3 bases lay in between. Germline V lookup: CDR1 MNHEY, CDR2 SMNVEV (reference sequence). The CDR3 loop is CASSLSRTGELFF. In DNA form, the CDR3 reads TGTGCCAGCAGTTTATCCCGCACCGGGGAGCTGTTTTTT.

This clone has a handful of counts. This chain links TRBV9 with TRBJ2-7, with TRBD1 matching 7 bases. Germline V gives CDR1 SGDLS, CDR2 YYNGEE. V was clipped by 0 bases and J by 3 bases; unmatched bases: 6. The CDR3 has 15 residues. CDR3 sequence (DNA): TGTGCCAGCAGCGTAGAGGGGACAGCCTACTACGAGCAGTACTTC. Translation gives CASSVEGTAYYEQYF. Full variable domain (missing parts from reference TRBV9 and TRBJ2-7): DSGVTQTPKHLITATGQRVTLRCSPRSGDLSVYWYQQSLDQGLQFLIQYYNGEERAKGNILERFSAQQFPDLHSELNLSSLELGDSALYFCASSVEGTAYYEQYFGPGTRLTVT.

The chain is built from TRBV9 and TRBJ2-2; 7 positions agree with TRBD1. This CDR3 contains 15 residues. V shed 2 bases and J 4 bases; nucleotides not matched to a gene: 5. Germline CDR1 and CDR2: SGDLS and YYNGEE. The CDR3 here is CASSVDRAGTGELFF. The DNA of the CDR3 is TGTGCCAGCAGCGTCGACAGGGCTGGCACCGGGGAGCTGTTTTTT.

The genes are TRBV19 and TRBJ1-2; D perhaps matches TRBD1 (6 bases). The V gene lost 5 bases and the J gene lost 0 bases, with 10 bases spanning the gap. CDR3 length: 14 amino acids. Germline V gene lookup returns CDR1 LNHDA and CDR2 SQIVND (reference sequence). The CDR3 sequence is CASSLQGANYGYTF. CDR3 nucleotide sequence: TGTGCCAGTAGTTTACAGGGAGCTAACTATGGCTACACCTTC.

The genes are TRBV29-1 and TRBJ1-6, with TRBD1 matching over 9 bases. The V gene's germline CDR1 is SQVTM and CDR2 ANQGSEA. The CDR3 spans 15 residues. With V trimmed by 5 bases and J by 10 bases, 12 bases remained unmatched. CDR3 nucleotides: TGCAGCGTTAGCCTGGGACAGGGTCTCGGGTCACCCCTCCACTTT. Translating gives CSVSLGQGLGSPLHF. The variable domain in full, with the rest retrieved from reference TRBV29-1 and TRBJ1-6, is SAVISQKPSRDICQRGTSLTIQCQVDSQVTMMFWYRQQPGQSLTLIATANQGSEATYESGFVIDKFPISRPNLTFSTLTVSNMSPEDSSIYLCSVSLGQGLGSPLHFGNGTRLTVT.

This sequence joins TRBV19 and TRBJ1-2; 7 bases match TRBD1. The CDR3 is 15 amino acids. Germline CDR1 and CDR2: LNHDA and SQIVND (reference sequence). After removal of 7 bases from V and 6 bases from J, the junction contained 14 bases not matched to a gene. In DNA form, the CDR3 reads TGTGCCAGTACCCTAAACCGAGGGGGCAGAAATGGCTACACCTTC. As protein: CASTLNRGGRNGYTF.

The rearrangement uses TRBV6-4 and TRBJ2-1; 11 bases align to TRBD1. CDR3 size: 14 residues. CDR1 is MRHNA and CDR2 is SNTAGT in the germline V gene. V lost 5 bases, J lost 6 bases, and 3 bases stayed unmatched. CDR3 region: CASSPGQGGNEQFF. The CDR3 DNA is TGTGCCAGCAGTCCGGGACAGGGGGGCAATGAGCAGTTCTTC.

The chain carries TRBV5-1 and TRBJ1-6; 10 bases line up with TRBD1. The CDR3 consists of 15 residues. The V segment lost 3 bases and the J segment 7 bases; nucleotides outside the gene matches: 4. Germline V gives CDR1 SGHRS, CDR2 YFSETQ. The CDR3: CASSWGQGPNSPLHF. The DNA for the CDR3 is TGCGCCAGCAGCTGGGGACAGGGGCCAAATTCACCCCTCCACTTT.

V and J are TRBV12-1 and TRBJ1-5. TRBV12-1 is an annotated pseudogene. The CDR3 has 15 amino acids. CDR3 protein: CASSSPEVCNQPQHF. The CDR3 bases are TGTGCCAGCAGCTCCCCCGAGGTCTGCAATCAGCCCCAGCATTTT.

CDR3 in DNA: TGTGCCATCAGTGACAGGGGGAGCGTGAACACCATATATTTT. Its translation: CAISDRGSVNTIYF. This rearrangement joins TRBV10-3 to TRBJ1-3, with 7 bases matching TRBD1. The CDR3 totals 14 residues. V was pared by 3 bases and J by 7 bases, with 6 bases of the junction left unmatched. CDR1 and CDR2 (germline): ENHRY, SYGVKD.

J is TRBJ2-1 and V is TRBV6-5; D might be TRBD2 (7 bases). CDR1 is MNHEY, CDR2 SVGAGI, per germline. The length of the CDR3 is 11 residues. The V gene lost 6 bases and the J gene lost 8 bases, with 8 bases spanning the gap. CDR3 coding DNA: TGTGCCAGCAGGGGGGGGCATGAGCAGTTCTTC. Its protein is CASRGGHEQFF.

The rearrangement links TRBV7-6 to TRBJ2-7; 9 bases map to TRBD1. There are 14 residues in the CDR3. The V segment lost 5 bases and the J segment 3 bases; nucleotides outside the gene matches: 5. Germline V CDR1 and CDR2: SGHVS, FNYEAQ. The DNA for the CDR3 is TGTGCCAGCAGCCTCGGGACAGGGCTCTACGAGCAGTACTTC. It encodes CASSLGTGLYEQYF.

The DNA of the CDR3 is TGTGCCAGCAGCGCCGGGAGGCCCACAGATACGCAGTATTTT. This gives the protein CASSAGRPTDTQYF. This chain uses TRBV5-6 with TRBJ2-3; 7 bases match TRBD2. Germline V gene sequence: CDR1 SGHDT, CDR2 YYEEEE. J was trimmed by 2 bases and V by 4 bases; bases with no gene match: 4. The CDR3 is 14 amino acids.

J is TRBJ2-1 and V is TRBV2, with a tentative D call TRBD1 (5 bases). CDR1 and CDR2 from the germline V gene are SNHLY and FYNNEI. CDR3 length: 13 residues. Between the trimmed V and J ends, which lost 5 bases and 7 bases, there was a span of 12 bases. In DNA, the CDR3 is TGTGCCAGCAGTTCGGACATTGGTAATGAGCAGTTCTTC. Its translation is CASSSDIGNEQFF.

The CDR3 DNA reads as TGTGCCAGCAGTCTTTTCTCACAGGGTGTGCACACTGAAGCTTTCTTT. It is translated as CASSLFSQGVHTEAFF. The chain uses TRBV27 and TRBJ1-1; TRBD1 might be the D (6 bases). The CDR3 has 16 residues. CDR1 and CDR2 from the germline V gene are MNHEY and SMNVEV (reference sequence). The V gene lost 5 bases and the J gene lost 3 bases, with 19 bases spanning the gap.

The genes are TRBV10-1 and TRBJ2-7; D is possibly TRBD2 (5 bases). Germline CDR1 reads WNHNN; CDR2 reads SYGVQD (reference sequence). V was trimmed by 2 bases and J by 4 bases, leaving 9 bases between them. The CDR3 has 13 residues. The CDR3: CASSEGRGYEQYF. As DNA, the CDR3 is TGCGCCAGCAGTGAGGGGAGAGGGTACGAGCAGTACTTC.